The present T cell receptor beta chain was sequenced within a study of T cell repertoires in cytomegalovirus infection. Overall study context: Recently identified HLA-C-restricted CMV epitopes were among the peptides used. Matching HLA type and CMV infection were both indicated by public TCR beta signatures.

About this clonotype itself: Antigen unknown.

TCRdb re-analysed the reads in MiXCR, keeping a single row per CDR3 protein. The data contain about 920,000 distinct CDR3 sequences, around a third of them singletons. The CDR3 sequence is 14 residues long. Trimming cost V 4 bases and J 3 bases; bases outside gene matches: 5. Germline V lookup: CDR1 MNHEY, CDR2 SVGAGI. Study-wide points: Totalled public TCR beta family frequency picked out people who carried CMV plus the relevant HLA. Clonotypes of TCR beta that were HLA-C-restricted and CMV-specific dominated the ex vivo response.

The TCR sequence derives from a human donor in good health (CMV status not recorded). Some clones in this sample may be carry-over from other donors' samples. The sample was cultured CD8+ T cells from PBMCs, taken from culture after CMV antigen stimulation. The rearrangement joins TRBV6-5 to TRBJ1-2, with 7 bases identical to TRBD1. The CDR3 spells CASSSTGWDYGYTF. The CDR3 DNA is TGTGCCAGCAGTTCGACAGGGTGGGACTATGGCTACACCTTC.